This T cell receptor beta chain was sequenced during a study of T-cell reconstitution after alpha-beta-depleted transplantation in children. Study-level results: Some patients showed high day-60 TCRbeta diversity, which derived from surviving recipient T cells and thymic progenitors. About two months after transplant, alpha-beta T cells reportedly came from several hundred expanded graft clones. When one year had passed after transplant, most T-cell counts and diversity came from newly produced T cells.

Unique molecular identifiers were used to barcode this TCRbeta library. MiXCR was run by TCRdb on the PCR reads, yielding one entry per CDR3 protein. The profile shows hundreds of thousands of distinct CDR3 sequences, 15% to 20% of them singletons. This clonotype was seen more than once but under ten times. Its target is unknown. The specimen was PBMCs, mostly from graft donor cells, collected 360 days after TCRalphabeta/CD19-depleted stem cell transplant. This clonotype was sampled from a boy less than two years old who had a stem cell transplant for Wiskott-Aldrich syndrome, so the T cells may come from the graft donor.

CDR3 region: CATSDIGSLDGDTQYF. The CDR3, as DNA: TGTGCCACCAGTGATATAGGCTCCCTAGATGGAGATACGCAGTATTTT. The rearrangement joins TRBV24-1 to TRBJ2-3; unclear D gene. Trimming left V 3 bases short and J 5 bases short, with 17 bases between. CDR1 KGHDR and CDR2 SFDVKD come from the germline V gene. The CDR3 has 16 residues.